The 13 T cell receptor beta chains reported below all come from one sample, sequenced in a study of blood T cells in healthy people across ages (dated by TCRdb to about 2015). Receptor amplification or capture employed 5' RACE. Sequencing instrument: Illumina HiSeq 2500. A second about 7 to 12 cycle PCR used a sample-barcoded 5' primer and a J-beta primer mix. TCRdb's own reprocessing of the public reads used fastp at Q25 and MiXCR and kept productive beta chains. Rows with one shared CDR3 protein collapse into an entry with the most common genes and DNA. The sample table lists hundreds of thousands of distinct CDR3 sequences, around 50% of them with a count of one. 13% of the sample goes to the ten largest clones. The source material was blood. All receptors come from a woman older than 75 in good health.

The rearrangement joins TRBV12-3 or TRBV12-4 to TRBJ2-3; perhaps TRBD2 as D (5 bases). The CDR3 is 15 residues long. V was pared by 6 bases and J by 4 bases, with 17 bases between. The DNA for the CDR3 is TGTGCCAGCAGCGGTACGAGAGGGAGAGCAGATACGCAGTATTTT. Encoded protein: CASSGTRGRADTQYF.

This clonotype was observed many times. V and J are TRBV5-1 and TRBJ2-7, with 7 bases that match TRBD2. The CDR3 sequence is 16 residues long. Germline values: CDR1 SGHRS, CDR2 YFSETQ. The V segment lost 2 bases and the J segment 9 bases; nucleotides outside the gene matches: 17. The CDR3 sequence: CASSLAVSSGGVRQYF. Written as DNA, the CDR3 is TGCGCCAGCAGCTTAGCAGTTTCTTCGGGGGGTGTGCGGCAGTACTTC.

The chain couples TRBV5-6 to TRBJ2-6; the D is unclear. V lost 0 bases and J lost 0, with 10 bases in between. This CDR3 spans 17 amino acids. Germline V gene lookup returns CDR1 SGHDT and CDR2 YYEEEE. The CDR3 sequence: CASSLAHTLSGANVLTF. The CDR3, as DNA: TGTGCCAGCAGCTTGGCCCACACACTCTCTGGGGCCAACGTCCTGACTTTC.

Concerning this clonotype: This may stem from a read error, because a much larger clone lies one nucleotide away. This chain joins TRBV7-2 and TRBJ2-1, with 8 bases lining up with TRBD2. Germline V CDR1 and CDR2: SGHTA, FQGNSA. Trimming at V came to 8 bases and at J to 2 bases, leaving 5 bases not matched to a gene. The CDR3 spans 14 residues. CDR3 coding DNA: TGTGCCAGCCCACTAGCGGTAGCCTACAATGAGCAGTTCTTC. This encodes CASPLAVAYNEQFF.

With respect to this clonotype: This sequence may be a read error, since a much larger clone differs from it by one base. CDR3 loop: CSARGSAGSYNEQYF. The CDR3 nucleotides are TGCAGTGCTAGAGGAAGTGCCGGCTCCTACAATGAGCAGTACTTC. This chain uses TRBV20-1 with TRBJ2-1; D remains ambiguous. The DNA end is more similar to TRBJ2-7, so the J call may be wrong. Per the germline V gene, CDR1 is DFQATT and CDR2 is SNEGSKA (reference sequence). The CDR3 totals 15 residues.

V usage is TRBV7-2 and J usage is TRBJ2-5, with D perhaps TRBD2 (6 bases). This CDR3 spans 14 amino acids. V was trimmed by 5 bases and J by 1 base, leaving 11 bases between them. CDR1 and CDR2 (germline): SGHTA, FQGNSA. The CDR3 is CASSLRGPQETQYF. The CDR3, as DNA: TGTGCCAGCAGCCTGCGGGGTCCCCAAGAGACCCAGTACTTC.

The chain is built from TRBV30 and TRBJ2-1; no definite D call. This CDR3 is built from 12 residues. CDR1 and CDR2 from the germline V gene are GTSNPN and SVGIG (reference sequence). Trimming shortened V by 1 base and J by 7 bases, and 8 bases separated the two germline ends. The DNA of the CDR3 is TGTGCCTGGAGTGCACGATATAATGAGCAGTTCTTC. Protein product: CAWSARYNEQFF.

The chain employs TRBV5-1 and TRBJ2-5, with D possibly TRBD2 on 5 matching bases. Germline V gene data show CDR1 as SGHRS and CDR2 as YFSETQ. This CDR3 has 12 amino acids. Trimming removed 5 bases at V and 7 bases at J, with 12 bases between. Written as DNA, the CDR3 is TGCGCCAGCAGGACCGGTGGAGGGACCCAGTACTTC. Amino acids: CASRTGGGTQYF.

This clonotype was counted many times. The rearrangement joins TRBV20-1 to TRBJ2-1; TRBD2 matches at 9 bases. V lost 6 bases and J lost 0; bases outside the gene matches: 9. The length of the CDR3 is 16 residues. Germline lookup yields CDR1 DFQATT and CDR2 SNEGSKA (reference sequence). This chain's CDR3 is CSASRLAVLSYNEQFF. Written as DNA, the CDR3 is TGCAGTGCCTCCCGACTAGCGGTACTCTCCTACAATGAGCAGTTCTTC.

V gene TRBV12-3 or TRBV12-4 combines with J gene TRBJ1-5, with D perhaps TRBD1 (5 bases). This CDR3 comprises 16 residues. Trimming took 6 bases from V and 3 from J, leaving 18 bases between them. The CDR3 region is CASRDSGTGNNQPQHF. CDR3 DNA sequence: TGTGCCAGCAGAGACTCCGGGACGGGAAACAATCAGCCCCAGCATTTT.

As concerns this clonotype: This may come from a read error, since a much larger clone is one base off. The genes are TRBV24-1 and TRBJ2-1; weak D call: TRBD1 (6 bases). Gene TRBJ2-7 matches the end of the DNA better, so the J call may be wrong. The CDR3 runs to 14 residues. In germline, CDR1 is KGHDR, CDR2 SFDVKD. CDR3 residues: CATRGVGAYNEQYF. CDR3 DNA sequence: TGTGCCACCAGGGGGGTGGGGGCCTACAATGAGCAGTACTTC.

A note on this clonotype: A much larger clone lies a single base off, so this may be a read error. V and J are TRBV7-2 and TRBJ1-5; 7 nucleotides match TRBD1. The CDR3 runs 16 residues. Trimming removed 2 bases from V and 2 bases from J; junction bases left unmatched: 6. CDR1 is SGHTA and CDR2 is FQGNSA in the germline V gene. CDR3 amino acids: CASSLSPTGGNQPQHF. Written as DNA, the CDR3 is TGTGCCAGCAGCTTATCCCCTACAGGGGGCAATCAGCCCCAGCATTTT.

This clonotype was observed a handful of times. V and J are TRBV12-3 or TRBV12-4 and TRBJ1-6; unclear D gene. This CDR3 has 15 amino acids. The V end was cut by 5 bases, the J end by 0 bases, with 8 bases between. The CDR3 coding sequence is TGTGCCAGCAGTGGAGGGAGCTCCTATAATTCACCCCTCCACTTT. Encoded protein: CASSGGSSYNSPLHF.